This entry is about one TCR beta chain. Its antigen remains unidentified. CDR3 length: 15 residues. Germline V CDR1 and CDR2: SGHRS, YFSETQ. This specimen belongs to a study of graft-versus-host responses after intestinal transplantation. The overall study: Multivisceral, liver-intestinal, or isolated intestinal grafts went to recipients. All recipients got anti-thymocyte globulin induction, then tacrolimus and steroids for 3 to 4 years. Overall study results and limits: GvH clonotypes were identified within recipient marrow, with a subset emerging first in ileum or blood. Allograft graft-versus-host to host-versus-graft clonal ratios ran high in patients with graft-donor T cell macrochimerism.

The protocol was immunoSEQ multiplex PCR, while the TCRdb copy is restricted to in-frame clones and leaves out a portion. The sample includes 99,000 or so clones, less than 90% of them seen just once. The chain carries TRBV5-1 and TRBJ2-5; D call uncertain. The end of the DNA aligns better with TRBJ2-7, so the J call may be wrong. This clonotype was obtained from a human donor who received an intestinal transplant. Source: unstimulated CD4+ T cells sorted from spleen or lymph node cells, taken before intestinal transplant. CDR3 in DNA: TGCGCCAGCAGCCCAAGGGTCGAAAAAACCTACGAGCAGTACTTC. Translating gives CASSPRVEKTYEQYF.